This entry is about one T cell receptor (beta chain). The antigen is undetermined. Using immunoSEQ multiplex PCR, the repertoire was profiled, and TCRdb retains in-frame clones only, with some absent. Among approximately 160,000 clones listed, roughly 90% were seen once. This specimen comes from a study of cytomegalovirus exposure and HLA in healthy donors. Whole-study findings and limits: The authors enumerated 180 or so TCR beta chains as linked to cytomegalovirus. Many donors shared some public TCRs, even though most TCR sequences were rare. That first-cohort TCR clusters tended to co-occur in the approximately 120 validation repertoires was found in a later analysis.

Germline CDR1 and CDR2: SGHTA and FQGTGA. Trimming took 4 bases from V and 1 from J; bases not matched to a gene: 6. This CDR3 region has 16 residues. This TCR was sampled from a woman younger than 35 in good health and CMV-seronegative. Material: PBMCs. The V gene is TRBV7-3, the J gene TRBJ1-1; TRBD1 matches at 10 bases. The CDR3 bases are TGTGCCAGCAGCTCCCGACAGGGGGCGAGGAACACTGAAGCTTTCTTT. Translated, it gives CASSSRQGARNTEAFF.